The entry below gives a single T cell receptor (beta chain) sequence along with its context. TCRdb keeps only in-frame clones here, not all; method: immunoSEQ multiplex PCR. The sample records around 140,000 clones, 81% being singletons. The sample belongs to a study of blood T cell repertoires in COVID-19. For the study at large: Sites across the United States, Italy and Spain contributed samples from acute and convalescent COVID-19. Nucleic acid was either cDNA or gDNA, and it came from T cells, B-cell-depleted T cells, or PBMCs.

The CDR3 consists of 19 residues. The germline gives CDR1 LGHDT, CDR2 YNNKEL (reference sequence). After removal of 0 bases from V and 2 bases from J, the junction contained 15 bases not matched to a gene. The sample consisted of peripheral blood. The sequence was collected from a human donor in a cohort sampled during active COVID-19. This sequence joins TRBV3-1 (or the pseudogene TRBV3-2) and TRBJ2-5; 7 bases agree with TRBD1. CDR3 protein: CASSQDPGFSGQPQETQYF. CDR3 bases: TGTGCCAGCAGCCAAGACCCGGGCTTTTCGGGACAGCCTCAAGAGACCCAGTACTTC.